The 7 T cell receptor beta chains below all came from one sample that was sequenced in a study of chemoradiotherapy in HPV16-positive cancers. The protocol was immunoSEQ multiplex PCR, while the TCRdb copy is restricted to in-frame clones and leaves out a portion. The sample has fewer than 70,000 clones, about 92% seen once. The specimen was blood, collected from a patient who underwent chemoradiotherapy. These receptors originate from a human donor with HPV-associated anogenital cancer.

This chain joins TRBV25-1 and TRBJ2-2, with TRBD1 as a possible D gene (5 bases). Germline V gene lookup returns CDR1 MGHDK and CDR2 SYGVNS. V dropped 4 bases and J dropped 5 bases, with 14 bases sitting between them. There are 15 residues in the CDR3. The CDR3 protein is CASSAQGWGTGELFF. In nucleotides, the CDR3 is TGTGCCAGCAGTGCCCAGGGTTGGGGAACCGGGGAGCTGTTTTTT.

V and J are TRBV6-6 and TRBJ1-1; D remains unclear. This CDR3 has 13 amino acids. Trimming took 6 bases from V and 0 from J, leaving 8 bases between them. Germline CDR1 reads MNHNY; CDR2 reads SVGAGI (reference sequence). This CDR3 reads CASRRNLNTEAFF. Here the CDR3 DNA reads TGTGCCAGCAGGCGCAATTTGAACACTGAAGCTTTCTTT.

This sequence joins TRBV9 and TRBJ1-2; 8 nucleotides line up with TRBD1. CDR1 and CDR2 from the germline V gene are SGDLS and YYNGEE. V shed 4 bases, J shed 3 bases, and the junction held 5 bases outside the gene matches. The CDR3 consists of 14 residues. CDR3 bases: TGTGCCAGCAGCACCGGACAGGGAGACTATGGCTACACCTTC. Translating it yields CASSTGQGDYGYTF.

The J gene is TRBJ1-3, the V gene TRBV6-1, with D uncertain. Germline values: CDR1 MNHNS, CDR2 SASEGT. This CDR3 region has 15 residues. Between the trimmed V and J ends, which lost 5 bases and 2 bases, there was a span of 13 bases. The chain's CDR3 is CASSPVAFPGNTIYF. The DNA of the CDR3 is TGTGCCAGCAGTCCGGTGGCGTTTCCTGGAAACACCATATATTTT.

The CDR3 DNA is TGCGCCAGCAAAGTCGGGGGCGATCAGCCCCAGCATTTT. It encodes CASKVGGDQPQHF. This chain uses TRBV10-2 with TRBJ1-5, with D perhaps matching TRBD1 (6 bases). V was cut by 7 bases and J by 5 bases, with 12 bases left in between. The germline V gene encodes CDR1 WSHSY and CDR2 SAAADI. CDR3 length: 13 amino acids.

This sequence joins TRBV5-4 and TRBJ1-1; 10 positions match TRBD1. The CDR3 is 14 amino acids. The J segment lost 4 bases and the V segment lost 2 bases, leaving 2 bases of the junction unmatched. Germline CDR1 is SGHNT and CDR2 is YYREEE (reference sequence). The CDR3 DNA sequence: TGTGCCAGCAGCTTCGGGGACAGGGGCACTGAAGCTTTCTTT. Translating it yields CASSFGDRGTEAFF. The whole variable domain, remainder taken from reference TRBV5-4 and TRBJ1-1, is ETGVTQSPTHLIKTRGQQVTLRCSSQSGHNTVSWYQQALGQGPQFIFQYYREEENGRGNFPPRFSGLQFPNYSSELNVNALELDDSALYLCASSFGDRGTEAFFGQGTRLTVV.

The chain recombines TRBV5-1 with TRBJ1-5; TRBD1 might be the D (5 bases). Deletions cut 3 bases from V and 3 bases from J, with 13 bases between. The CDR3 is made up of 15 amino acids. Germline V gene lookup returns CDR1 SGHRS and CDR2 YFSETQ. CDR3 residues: CASSSLPGNNQPQHF. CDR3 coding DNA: TGCGCCAGCAGCTCGTTGCCAGGGAACAATCAGCCCCAGCATTTT. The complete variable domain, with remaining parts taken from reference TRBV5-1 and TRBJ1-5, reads KAGVTQTPRYLIKTRGQQVTLSCSPISGHRSVSWYQQTPGQGLQFLFEYFSETQRNKGNFPGRFSGRQFSNSRSEMNVSTLELGDSALYLCASSSLPGNNQPQHFGDGTRLSIL.